These 31 T cell receptor beta chains came from one sample sequenced in a study of blood T cell repertoires in COVID-19. The protocol was immunoSEQ multiplex PCR, while the TCRdb copy is restricted to in-frame clones and leaves out a portion. This table holds about 54,000 clones, approximately 88% found once. Material for sequencing was peripheral blood. The origin of the receptors is a human donor in a cohort sampled during active COVID-19.

V and J are TRBV18 and TRBJ2-5; TRBD2 is a possible D gene (5 bases). The CDR3 sequence is 14 residues long. Trimming pared 6 bases from V and 2 bases from J, leaving 13 bases between. Germline loops: CDR1 KGHSH, CDR2 LQKENI. CDR3 coding DNA: TGTGCCAGCTCCCCCGCCCCGGGGCAAGAGACCCAGTACTTC. It yields the protein CASSPAPGQETQYF. The whole variable domain, remainder taken from reference TRBV18 and TRBJ2-5, is NAGVMQNPRHLVRRRGQEARLRCSPMKGHSHVYWYRQLPEEGLKFMVYLQKENIIDESGMPKERFSAEFPKEGPSILRIQQVVRGDSAAYFCASSPAPGQETQYFGPGTRLLVL.

The chain uses TRBV6-2 or TRBV6-3 and TRBJ2-7; 13 bases fit TRBD2. V lost 6 bases to trimming and J lost 6 bases; unmatched junction nucleotides: 8. CDR1 and CDR2 from the germline V gene are MNHEY and SVGEGT. This CDR3 has 15 residues. The CDR3 spells CASSFRGLAGVEQYF. CDR3 DNA: TGTGCCAGCAGCTTCCGCGGACTAGCGGGAGTCGAGCAGTACTTC.

The chain couples TRBV7-2 to TRBJ1-1; tentatively, D is TRBD1 (6 bases). The CDR3 contains 14 residues. Trimming cost V 8 bases and J 0 bases, with 13 bases left between them. Germline lookup yields CDR1 SGHTA and CDR2 FQGNSA. The CDR3 region has the DNA TGTGCCAGCGGCCGGGACATTTTGAACACTGAAGCTTTCTTT. It codes for CASGRDILNTEAFF.

The chain combines TRBV18 with TRBJ2-1; TRBD2 is a possible D gene (6 bases). CDR1 and CDR2 from the germline V gene are KGHSH and LQKENI. V dropped 4 bases and J dropped 8 bases, with 15 bases sitting between them. This CDR3 spans 14 amino acids. The CDR3 DNA is TGTGCCAGCTCACAACGGCGGGACTGGGATGAGCAGTTCTTC. This translates into CASSQRRDWDEQFF.

The CDR3 bases are TGTGCCAGCAGCCATTCGGGACAGGGTTTGGAGGGCTACACCTTC. Protein: CASSHSGQGLEGYTF. The rearrangement uses TRBV16 and TRBJ1-2; the match to TRBD1 covers 9 bases. The CDR3 spans 15 residues. Germline CDR1 and CDR2: KGHSY and FQNENV. Losses at the gene ends were 3 bases for V and 8 bases for J; bases not matched to a gene: 10.

The chain links TRBV4-1 to TRBJ2-1, with D perhaps matching TRBD1 (6 bases). Deletions cut 1 base from V and 6 bases from J, with 13 bases between. The CDR3 covers 15 residues. Germline CDR1 MGHRA, CDR2 YSYEKL. The CDR3 nucleotides are TGCGCCAGCAGCCAAGGGCAGGGGATCACCAATGAGCAGTTCTTC. Translation gives CASSQGQGITNEQFF.

This clone was seen only a few times. The J gene is TRBJ1-5, the V gene TRBV3-1 (or the pseudogene TRBV3-2); no clear D. In germline, CDR1 is LGHDT, CDR2 YNNKEL (reference sequence). There are 13 residues in the CDR3. Trimming took off 0 bases at V and 7 bases at J, with 7 bases between the two ends. The CDR3 is CASSQDWEQPQHF. The CDR3 region has the DNA TGTGCCAGCAGCCAAGACTGGGAGCAGCCCCAGCATTTT.

This chain uses TRBV7-2 with TRBJ2-5, with 10 bases that match TRBD2. This CDR3 is built from 14 residues. Germline V lookup: CDR1 SGHTA, CDR2 FQGNSA. The trim removed 5 bases at V and 5 bases at J, leaving 5 bases unmatched. CDR3 bases: TGTGCCAGCAGCGAGGGACTAGCGATGGAGACCCAGTACTTC. This encodes CASSEGLAMETQYF.

The V and J genes are TRBV6-2 or TRBV6-3 and TRBJ2-7; D might be TRBD2 (5 bases). CDR1 and CDR2 (germline): MNHEY, SVGEGT. V lost 5 bases to trimming and J lost 6 bases, with 23 bases between them. This CDR3 is 16 amino acids long. The CDR3 DNA sequence: TGTGCCAGCAGTAACCCCGCCGGGCGAGCCCGGGGCGAGCAGTACTTC. It encodes CASSNPAGRARGEQYF.

The chain couples TRBV7-2 to TRBJ2-7, with a weak D call TRBD2 (6 bases). The CDR3 length is 14 residues. Trimming took off 5 bases at V and 3 bases at J, with 14 bases between the two ends. Germline CDR1 SGHTA, CDR2 FQGNSA. In DNA, the CDR3 is TGTGCCAGCAGCCTAATGGGAGGCCTCTACGAGCAGTACTTC. This codes for CASSLMGGLYEQYF.

The chain carries TRBV2 and TRBJ2-7; D gene ambiguous. Germline CDR1 is SNHLY and CDR2 is FYNNEI. CDR3 length: 11 amino acids. V was pared by 8 bases and J by 6 bases, with 11 bases between. CDR3 sequence: CASGVAPEQYF. The CDR3 region has the DNA TGTGCCAGCGGTGTGGCCCCCGAGCAGTACTTC.

The V call is TRBV19, the J call TRBJ1-3, with 12 bases matching TRBD1. The CDR3 totals 16 residues. Germline trimming cut 4 bases from V and 9 bases from J; bases unmatched to any gene: 10. From germline, CDR1 is LNHDA and CDR2 SQIVND (reference sequence). CDR3 amino acids: CASSNPGQGAIGTIYF. The CDR3, as DNA: TGTGCCAGTAGTAACCCGGGACAGGGGGCCATTGGCACCATATATTTT.

The DNA for the CDR3 is TGTGCCAGTAGTATAGAAGCGGGGTTCTATGAGCAGTTCTTC. Translated, it gives CASSIEAGFYEQFF. V gene TRBV19 combines with J gene TRBJ2-1; TRBD2 aligns across 7 bases. CDR1 LNHDA and CDR2 SQIVND come from the germline V gene (reference sequence). J lost 8 bases, V lost 0 bases, and 4 bases had no gene match. The CDR3 runs 14 residues. The variable domain in full, with the rest retrieved from reference TRBV19 and TRBJ2-1, is DGGITQSPKYLFRKEGQNVTLSCEQNLNHDAMYWYRQDPGQGLRLIYYSQIVNDFQKGDIAEGYSVSREKKESFPLTVTSAQKNPTAFYLCASSIEAGFYEQFFGPGTRLTVL.

V gene TRBV2 combines with J gene TRBJ2-5, with 14 bases matching TRBD2. Per the germline V gene, CDR1 is SNHLY and CDR2 is FYNNEI. This CDR3 contains 18 residues. V lost 1 base and J lost 3; bases outside the gene matches: 7. The CDR3 nucleotides read TGTGCCAGCAGTGAAGGGAGACTAGCGGGAGGGGGGGAAGAGACCCAGTACTTC. Residues: CASSEGRLAGGGEETQYF.

The CDR3 region is CASSIGSGRNTGELFF. The CDR3 DNA follows: TGTGCCAGTAGTATTGGGTCAGGGAGGAATACCGGGGAGCTGTTTTTT. This rearrangement joins TRBV19 to TRBJ2-2, with D possibly being TRBD2 (6 bases). Germline V gene sequence: CDR1 LNHDA, CDR2 SQIVND (reference sequence). The ends were cut back, 3 bases at V and 5 bases at J, with 16 bases in the middle. The length of the CDR3 is 16 residues.

The rearrangement links TRBV6-6 to TRBJ1-1; 8 positions agree with TRBD1. V trimming: 2 bases; J trimming: 5 bases; junction bases outside the gene matches: 7. Germline assignment: CDR1 MNHNY and CDR2 SVGAGI (reference sequence). The CDR3 is made up of 15 amino acids. CDR3 in amino acids: CASSYGGQGQTEAFF. As DNA, the CDR3 is TGTGCCAGCAGTTACGGTGGACAGGGTCAAACTGAAGCTTTCTTT.

The chain employs TRBV19 and TRBJ1-2, with TRBD1 as a possible D gene (5 bases). Trimming shortened V by 6 bases and J by 4 bases, and 9 bases separated the two germline ends. The germline V gene has CDR1 LNHDA and CDR2 SQIVND (reference sequence). The CDR3 loop spans 12 amino acids. As DNA, the CDR3 is TGTGCCAGTAGCCAGACAGTCTATGGCTACACCTTC. Amino acids: CASSQTVYGYTF.

DNA of the CDR3: TGTGCCAGCAGCCAAGTGGGGGGAGTAGCGGTAGGACTGTTTTTT. Its protein product is CASSQVGGVAVGLFF. This chain connects TRBV4-2 to TRBJ1-4; maybe TRBD1 (5 bases). V lost 1 base and J lost 13, with 19 bases in between. CDR1 and CDR2 (germline): LGHNA, YNFKEQ. This CDR3 is 15 amino acids long.

The chain carries TRBV19 and TRBJ2-7; 9 positions match TRBD1. V shed 3 bases, J shed 9 bases, and the junction held 9 bases outside the gene matches. Germline loops: CDR1 LNHDA, CDR2 SQIVND (reference sequence). There are 14 residues in the CDR3. DNA of the CDR3: TGTGCCAGTAGTATTCGCGGACAGGGGAGGTGGCAGTACTTC. Encoded protein: CASSIRGQGRWQYF.

The rearrangement joins TRBV7-8 to TRBJ2-7, with TRBD1 matching 8 bases. Looked up from germline, CDR1 is SGHVS and CDR2 is FQNEAQ. The CDR3 has 15 amino acids. V lost 3 bases, J lost 2 bases, and 6 bases stayed unmatched. CDR3 sequence reads: CASSFNDRGAYEQYF. CDR3 coding DNA: TGTGCCAGCAGCTTTAATGACAGGGGAGCCTACGAGCAGTACTTC.

This clone was seen more than once but under ten times. The chain combines TRBV7-6 with TRBJ2-7; D may be TRBD2 (6 bases). Between the trimmed V and J ends, which lost 1 base and 4 bases, there was a span of 14 bases. The V gene's germline CDR1 is SGHVS and CDR2 FNYEAQ. The CDR3 sequence is 15 residues long. CDR3 in DNA: TGTGCCAGCAGCTTAGAGCACGGGAGACAGTACGAGCAGTACTTC. Translating it yields CASSLEHGRQYEQYF.

The J gene is TRBJ1-1, the V gene TRBV6-5; D gene unclear. The V gene lost 5 bases and the J gene lost 9 bases, with 19 bases spanning the gap. CDR3 length: 14 amino acids. The V gene's germline CDR1 is MNHEY and CDR2 SVGAGI. CDR3 sequence (DNA): TGTGCCAGCAGTAACCCTGAGGGTGGCGGGAAAGCTTTCTTT. It yields the protein CASSNPEGGGKAFF.

This clone turned up a few times. The rearrangement uses TRBV5-1 and TRBJ2-2, with 8 bases identical to TRBD1. V lost 5 bases to trimming and J lost 5 bases; unmatched junction nucleotides: 8. CDR3 length equals 15 residues. Germline V CDR1 and CDR2: SGHRS, YFSETQ. In DNA form, the CDR3 reads TGCGCCAGCAGATTCCAGGGGGCTGGGACCGGGGAGCTGTTTTTT. Translated: CASRFQGAGTGELFF.

The chain carries TRBV5-4 and TRBJ2-3; 7 nucleotides match TRBD2. Germline V gives CDR1 SGHNT, CDR2 YYREEE (reference sequence). This CDR3 is 14 amino acids long. Trimming removed 3 bases from V and 5 bases from J; junction bases left unmatched: 6. CDR3 amino acids: CASSYAGAVDTQYF. Here the CDR3 DNA reads TGTGCCAGCAGCTACGCGGGAGCAGTAGATACGCAGTATTTT.

The chain uses TRBV7-2 and TRBJ2-3, with 8 bases identical to TRBD2. Losses at the gene ends were 5 bases for V and 0 bases for J; bases not matched to a gene: 4. This CDR3 spans 15 amino acids. Germline-derived CDR1 and CDR2 are SGHTA and FQGNSA. CDR3 region: CASSPGLASTDTQYF. Here the CDR3 DNA reads TGTGCCAGCAGCCCAGGACTAGCTAGCACAGATACGCAGTATTTT.

The gene calls are TRBV5-6 and TRBJ2-1, with D possibly being TRBD2 (5 bases). CDR3 length: 13 residues. Per germline, CDR1 SGHDT and CDR2 YYEEEE. V dropped 0 bases and J dropped 8 bases, with 9 bases sitting between them. CDR3 loop: CASSLDRGDEQFF. CDR3 DNA sequence: TGTGCCAGCAGCTTGGACCGGGGAGATGAGCAGTTCTTC. Drawing the rest from reference TRBV5-6 and TRBJ2-1, the complete variable domain is DAGVTQSPTHLIKTRGQQVTLRCSPKSGHDTVSWYQQALGQGPQFIFQYYEEEERQRGNFPDRFSGHQFPNYSSELNVNALLLGDSALYLCASSLDRGDEQFFGPGTRLTVL.

V is TRBV5-1 and J is TRBJ2-7; 10 nucleotides align to TRBD1. This CDR3 region has 14 residues. Germline CDR1 and CDR2: SGHRS and YFSETQ. Trimming removed 4 bases from V and 6 bases from J; junction bases left unmatched: 7. CDR3 in amino acids: CASSTGQGGSEQYF. Here the CDR3 DNA reads TGCGCCAGCAGCACCGGACAGGGGGGCTCCGAGCAGTACTTC.

The CDR3 is CASRSGTGWTEAFF. The CDR3 bases are TGTGCCAGCAGGTCCGGGACAGGATGGACTGAAGCTTTCTTT. The chain has TRBV6-6 and TRBJ1-1, with 8 bases identical to TRBD1. The CDR3 sequence is 14 residues long. The V segment lost 6 bases and the J segment 5 bases; nucleotides outside the gene matches: 8. CDR1 MNHNY and CDR2 SVGAGI come from the germline V gene (reference sequence).

The rearrangement uses TRBV9 and TRBJ1-1; D gene ambiguous. Deletions cut 0 bases from V and 0 bases from J, with 9 bases between. The CDR3 has 15 residues. The V gene's germline CDR1 is SGDLS and CDR2 YYNGEE. Here the CDR3 DNA reads TGTGCCAGCAGCGTAGACGCAGGCATGAACACTGAAGCTTTCTTT. Translating it yields CASSVDAGMNTEAFF.

The chain carries TRBV7-9 and TRBJ2-5, with D possibly matching TRBD1 (5 bases). From germline, CDR1 is SEHNR and CDR2 FQNEAQ (reference sequence). The CDR3 has 14 amino acids. The germline V and J ends were trimmed by 1 base and 3 bases, with 9 bases remaining between them. The CDR3 nucleotides read TGTGCCAGCAGCTTAGTAGGCAGGGAAGAGACCCAGTACTTC. Amino acid sequence: CASSLVGREETQYF.

The CDR3, as DNA: TGCGCCAGCAGTCAGTCCCGGGACACGGATAATTCACCCCTCCACTTT. Translated: CASSQSRDTDNSPLHF. The chain uses TRBV23-1 and TRBJ1-6, with D possibly TRBD1 on 6 matching bases. TRBV23-1 belongs to the ORF category, with a function that is uncertain. V was cut by 3 bases and J by 5 bases, with 14 bases left in between. The CDR3 length is 16 residues.